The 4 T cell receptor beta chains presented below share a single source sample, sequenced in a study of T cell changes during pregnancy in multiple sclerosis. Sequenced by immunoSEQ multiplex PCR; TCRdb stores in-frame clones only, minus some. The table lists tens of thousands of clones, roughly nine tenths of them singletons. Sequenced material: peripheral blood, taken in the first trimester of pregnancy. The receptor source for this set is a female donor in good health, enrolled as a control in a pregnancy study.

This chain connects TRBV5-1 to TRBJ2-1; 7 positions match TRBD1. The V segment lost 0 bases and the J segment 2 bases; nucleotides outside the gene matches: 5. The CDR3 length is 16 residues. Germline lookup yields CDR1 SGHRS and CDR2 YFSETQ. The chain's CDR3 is CASSLGAGQAYNEQFF. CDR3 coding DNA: TGCGCCAGCAGCTTGGGAGCCGGACAGGCCTACAATGAGCAGTTCTTC.

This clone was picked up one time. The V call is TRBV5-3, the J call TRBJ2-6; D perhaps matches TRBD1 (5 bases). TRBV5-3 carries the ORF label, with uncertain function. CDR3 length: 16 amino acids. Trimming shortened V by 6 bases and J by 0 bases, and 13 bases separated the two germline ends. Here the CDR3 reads CARTAGQSSGANVLTF. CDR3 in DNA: TGTGCCAGAACCGCAGGGCAGAGCTCTGGGGCCAACGTCCTGACTTTC.

The CDR3 coding sequence is TGTGCCAGCAGTCCCCTAGGGACAGAAAATCATGGCTACACCTTC. Translated: CASSPLGTENHGYTF. The rearrangement joins TRBV2 to TRBJ1-2; 7 nucleotides line up with TRBD1. V was pared by 5 bases and J by 6 bases, with 12 bases of the junction left unmatched. The CDR3 runs to 15 residues. Germline assignment: CDR1 SNHLY and CDR2 FYNNEI. The full variable domain, rest sourced from reference TRBV2 and TRBJ1-2, is EPEVTQTPSHQVTQMGQEVILRCVPISNHLYFYWYRQILGQKVEFLVSFYNNEISEKSEIFDDQFSVERPDGSNFTLKIRSTKLEDSAMYFCASSPLGTENHGYTFGSGTRLTVV.

As DNA, the CDR3 is TGTGCCAGCAGCTCCGGTAGCGGGCCTTCCTACGAGCAGTACTTC. Its translation is CASSSGSGPSYEQYF. The rearrangement uses TRBV7-7 and TRBJ2-7; TRBD2 agrees at 7 bases. V lost 4 bases to trimming and J lost 1 base; unmatched junction nucleotides: 7. Per the germline V gene, CDR1 is SSHAT and CDR2 is FNYEAQ (reference sequence). This CDR3 comprises 15 residues.